The 4 T cell receptor beta chains below were found in one sample sequenced in a study of T cell responses to AZD1222 COVID-19 vaccine. Only in-frame clones appear in the TCRdb table, and some are missing; sequencing was by immunoSEQ multiplex PCR. The table lists about 150,000 clones, 85% to 95% of them singletons, with 1.3% in the top ten. Sample: peripheral blood, taken on day 0 of AZD1222 vaccination. The receptor set was obtained from an adult in good health.

The genes are TRBV11-2 and TRBJ1-1; a possible D gene is TRBD1 (6 bases). The CDR3 consists of 14 residues. Between the trimmed V and J ends, which lost 1 base and 2 bases, there was a span of 8 bases. Looked up from germline, CDR1 is SGHAT and CDR2 is FQNNGV. The CDR3 nucleotides read TGTGCCAGCAGCTTAGTCAGGGGAAACACTGAAGCTTTCTTT. This encodes CASSLVRGNTEAFF.

The rearrangement uses TRBV5-1 and TRBJ1-2, with 10 bases that match TRBD1. V dropped 4 bases and J dropped 3; count of bases not matched to a gene: 9. Per the germline V gene, CDR1 is SGHRS and CDR2 is YFSETQ. CDR3 length equals 16 residues. The CDR3, as DNA: TGCGCCAGCAGCCAGGGACAGGGGTTTGGAGACTATGGCTACACCTTC. Protein sequence: CASSQGQGFGDYGYTF. Full variable domain (rest looked up from reference TRBV5-1 and TRBJ1-2): KAGVTQTPRYLIKTRGQQVTLSCSPISGHRSVSWYQQTPGQGLQFLFEYFSETQRNKGNFPGRFSGRQFSNSRSEMNVSTLELGDSALYLCASSQGQGFGDYGYTFGSGTRLTVV.

This chain links TRBV19 with TRBJ2-1, with a possible D match to TRBD2 (6 bases). Between the trimmed V and J ends, which lost 7 bases and 7 bases, there was a span of 17 bases. The germline gives CDR1 LNHDA, CDR2 SQIVND (reference sequence). The CDR3 spans 14 residues. The chain's CDR3 is CASIGAGLDNEQFF. The CDR3 DNA follows: TGTGCCAGTATCGGTGCGGGGCTGGATAATGAGCAGTTCTTC.

The chain uses TRBV4-1 and TRBJ2-5; 7 nucleotides match TRBD1. This CDR3 spans 16 amino acids. Germline CDR1 MGHRA, CDR2 YSYEKL. J was trimmed by 1 base and V by 0 bases; bases with no gene match: 5. The CDR3 loop reads CASSQENRGVQETQYF. The CDR3, as DNA: TGCGCCAGCAGCCAAGAAAACAGGGGTGTCCAAGAGACCCAGTACTTC.